The source of this T cell receptor beta chain is a study of T cells expressing NK-cell markers. Study information: The authors derived TCR beta repertoires from sorted CD3+CD56+NKG2C+, CD3+CD56+NKG2C- and CD3+CD56-NKG2C+ T cells. Broader study findings: Clones of NKG2C+ T cells that had expanded were of unclear HCMV specificity. The CD3+CD56-NKG2C+ fraction of a few donors was likewise dominated by these clonotypes.

The CDR3 contains 17 residues. On this clonotype itself: Its antigen is unknown.

In generating TCR beta cDNA, 5'RACE template switching with UMIs was used. With the 5' RACE reads reprocessed, TCRdb shows one record per CDR3 protein and no DNA. The sample holds about 260,000 distinct CDR3 sequences. The sequencing sample was made of blood T cells: a sorted CD56 or NKG2C T cell subset, CD4+ or CD8+ T cells, or bulk PBMC T cells (not recorded which). This clonotype originated in a man younger than 30 in good health. The chain carries TRBV12-3 or TRBV12-4 and TRBJ1-1; TCRdb reports TRBD1, a call that lacks DNA to check it against. CDR3 sequence: CASSLQFGWDGYTEAFF.